The present T cell receptor beta chain was sequenced within a study of control samples from healthy donors and cancer patients. V dropped 5 bases and J dropped 5 bases, with 10 bases sitting between them. Germline CDR1 reads LGHDT; CDR2 reads YNNKEL (reference sequence). This CDR3 is built from 13 residues. Using immunoSEQ multiplex PCR, the repertoire was profiled, and TCRdb retains in-frame clones only, with some absent. Here the sample spans about 130,000 clones, roughly 90% being singletons. V gene TRBV3-1 (or the pseudogene TRBV3-2) combines with J gene TRBJ1-5; D not certain. Sequenced material: blood. The sequence was collected from a woman in her 50s in good health. In nucleotides, the CDR3 is TGTGCCAGCAGCTTTAACAAGGATCAGCCCCAGCATTTT. Residues: CASSFNKDQPQHF.